This TCR beta chain was sequenced during a study of T-cell reconstitution after alpha-beta-depleted transplantation in children. Germline V gene sequence: CDR1 SQVTM, CDR2 ANQGSEA. The length of the CDR3 is 15 residues. Trimming cost V 7 bases and J 6 bases; bases outside gene matches: 16. Unique molecular identifiers were built into the TCRbeta library. TCRdb re-called the PCR reads through MiXCR, storing one row per CDR3 protein. The top ten clones hold roughly 2.6% of a sample with 200,000 to 300,000 distinct CDR3 sequences, more than 10% of them seen once. This clonotype was seen a few times. This specimen was PBMCs from the stem cell graft donor, taken from the stem cell graft. The receptor comes from a human donor who donated a stem cell graft to a child with acute lymphoblastic leukemia. This chain links TRBV29-1 with TRBJ2-7; TRBD1 agrees at 9 bases. The CDR3 nucleotides read TGCAGCGCCCGGGTGGGGACAGGGCGAGAGGGCGAGCAGTACTTC. Translating it yields CSARVGTGREGEQYF.